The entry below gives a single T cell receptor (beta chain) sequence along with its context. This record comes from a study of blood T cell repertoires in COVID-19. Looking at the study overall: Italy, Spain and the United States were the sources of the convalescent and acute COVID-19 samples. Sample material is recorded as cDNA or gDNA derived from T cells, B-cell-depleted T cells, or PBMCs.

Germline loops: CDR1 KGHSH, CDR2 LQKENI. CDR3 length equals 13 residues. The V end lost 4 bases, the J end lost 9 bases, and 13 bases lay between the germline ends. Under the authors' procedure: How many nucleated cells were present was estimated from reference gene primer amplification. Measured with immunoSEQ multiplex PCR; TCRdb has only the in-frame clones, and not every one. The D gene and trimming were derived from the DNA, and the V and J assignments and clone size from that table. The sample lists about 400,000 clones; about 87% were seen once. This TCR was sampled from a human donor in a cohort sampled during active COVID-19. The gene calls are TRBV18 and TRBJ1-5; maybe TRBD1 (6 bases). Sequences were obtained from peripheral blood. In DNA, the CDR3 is TGTGCCAGCTCACTATCAGGGGTCCCGCCCCAGCATTTT. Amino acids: CASSLSGVPPQHF.